A single sample is the source of the 22 T cell receptor beta chains below, sequenced in a study of T cell changes during pregnancy in multiple sclerosis. Profiling relied on immunoSEQ multiplex PCR, and the TCRdb table lists in-frame clones only, not all of them. The repertoire holds 100,000 or so clones, with more than 85% as singletons. The input for sequencing was peripheral blood, taken in the second trimester of pregnancy. The receptors shown here come from a female donor with multiple sclerosis, enrolled in a pregnancy study.

In its sample, this clone was seen once. The gene calls are TRBV28 and TRBJ2-7, with TRBD1 identical over 8 bases. V shed 7 bases and J 2 bases; nucleotides not matched to a gene: 13. The germline CDR1 and CDR2 sequences are MDHEN and SYDVKM. CDR3 length: 16 residues. The CDR3 loop reads CASTTSRGRRPYEQYF. The CDR3 bases are TGTGCCAGCACCACAAGCAGGGGGCGACGTCCCTACGAGCAGTACTTC.

CDR3 amino acids: CASHYYEQYF. Here the CDR3 DNA reads TGTGCCAGCCACTATTACGAGCAGTACTTC. The V gene is TRBV2, the J gene TRBJ2-7; D call uncertain. CDR1 is SNHLY and CDR2 is FYNNEI in the germline V gene. V was shortened by 8 bases and J by 4 bases, with 6 bases between the two germline ends. The CDR3 sequence is 10 residues long.

The chain uses TRBV7-6 and TRBJ2-5; TRBD1 matches 7 bases. Trimming took 3 bases from V and 2 from J; bases not matched to a gene: 0. Per the germline V gene, CDR1 is SGHVS and CDR2 is FNYEAQ. This CDR3 contains 13 residues. The CDR3 sequence: CASSLGQQETQYF. In DNA, the CDR3 is TGTGCCAGCAGCTTGGGACAGCAAGAGACCCAGTACTTC.

V is TRBV7-9 and J is TRBJ2-1; TRBD1 is a possible D gene (6 bases). The CDR3 sequence is 12 residues long. V lost 4 bases to trimming and J lost 9 bases, with 10 bases between them. Germline V gene data show CDR1 as SEHNR and CDR2 as FQNEAQ (reference sequence). In DNA form, the CDR3 reads TGTGCCAGCAGCTCACAGGGAGCTGAGCAGTTCTTC. It encodes CASSSQGAEQFF.

The V call is TRBV28, the J call TRBJ2-1; the match to TRBD1 covers 9 bases. Germline loops: CDR1 MDHEN, CDR2 SYDVKM. Germline trimming cut 5 bases from V and 4 bases from J; bases unmatched to any gene: 6. CDR3 length equals 15 residues. The CDR3 protein is CASSIDRGAYNEQFF. The CDR3 nucleotides read TGTGCCAGCAGTATAGACAGGGGGGCTTACAATGAGCAGTTCTTC.

The chain carries TRBV5-1 and TRBJ2-5, with 10 bases matching TRBD2. The germline CDR1 and CDR2 sequences are SGHRS and YFSETQ. V lost 4 bases to trimming and J lost 7 bases; unmatched junction nucleotides: 13. The length of the CDR3 is 16 residues. DNA for the CDR3: TGCGCCAGCAGCGGCGGAGTAGCGGGGGGCTCGGCGACCCAGTACTTC. It specifies CASSGGVAGGSATQYF. Filled out from reference TRBV5-1 and TRBJ2-5, the complete variable domain reads KAGVTQTPRYLIKTRGQQVTLSCSPISGHRSVSWYQQTPGQGLQFLFEYFSETQRNKGNFPGRFSGRQFSNSRSEMNVSTLELGDSALYLCASSGGVAGGSATQYFGPGTRLLVL.

This chain links TRBV27 with TRBJ2-3; D perhaps matches TRBD2 (5 bases). The CDR3 is 14 residues long. V was trimmed by 3 bases and J by 0 bases, leaving 7 bases between them. Looked up from germline, CDR1 is MNHEY and CDR2 is SMNVEV (reference sequence). CDR3 region: CASSFSGSTDTQYF. For the CDR3, the DNA is TGTGCCAGCAGTTTCAGCGGTAGCACAGATACGCAGTATTTT.

The V call is TRBV10-3, the J call TRBJ2-7; 9 positions match TRBD1. The CDR3 runs to 15 residues. CDR1 ENHRY and CDR2 SYGVKD come from the germline V gene. After removal of 4 bases from V and 6 bases from J, the junction contained 10 bases not matched to a gene. The CDR3 protein is CAISVTGTGLTEQYF. The CDR3 region has the DNA TGTGCCATCAGTGTTACCGGGACAGGGTTAACCGAGCAGTACTTC.

About this clone itself: The junction differs from germline at one of its ends, possibly a read error. The rearrangement uses TRBV7-7 and TRBJ2-7; 7 bases align to TRBD1. The germline gives CDR1 SSHAT, CDR2 FNYEAQ (reference sequence). The CDR3 extends over 17 amino acids. The CDR3: CASSFWGTRGMRNEQYF. The CDR3, as DNA: TGTGCTAGCAGCTTTTGGGGAACCAGGGGGATGCGGAACGAGCAGTACTTC.

The CDR3 is CASSLDTIGNTIYF. The CDR3 DNA follows: TGCGCCAGCAGCCTTGACACAATCGGAAACACCATATATTTT. The V gene is TRBV4-1, the J gene TRBJ1-3, with D unresolved. The V end lost 4 bases, the J end lost 4 bases, and 11 bases lay between the germline ends. CDR1 MGHRA and CDR2 YSYEKL come from the germline V gene. This CDR3 contains 14 residues.

This clone was found once. J is TRBJ2-1 and V is TRBV28, with TRBD2 identical over 7 bases. J was trimmed by 3 bases and V by 6 bases; bases with no gene match: 5. The germline gives CDR1 MDHEN, CDR2 SYDVKM. This CDR3 is built from 14 residues. The CDR3 protein is CASSSGLDYNEQFF. In nucleotides, the CDR3 is TGTGCCAGCAGCTCCGGACTAGACTACAATGAGCAGTTCTTC.

CDR3 sequence reads: CATSRGTGQGNEKLFF. DNA of the CDR3: TGTGCCACCAGCAGAGGGACAGGACAGGGTAATGAAAAACTGTTTTTT. The chain carries TRBV15 and TRBJ1-4; TRBD1 agrees at 8 bases. CDR3 length equals 16 residues. Trimming at V came to 1 base and at J to 4 bases, leaving 5 bases not matched to a gene. The germline V gene has CDR1 LNHNV and CDR2 YYDKDF (reference sequence).

The gene calls are TRBV7-6 and TRBJ2-3, with a tentative D call TRBD1 (5 bases). The CDR3 contains 14 residues. Germline loops: CDR1 SGHVS, CDR2 FNYEAQ. Trimming stripped 0 bases from V and 9 bases from J, with 13 bases between. The CDR3 is CASSLAGPDPTQYF. The CDR3 bases are TGTGCCAGCAGCTTAGCGGGGCCAGACCCCACGCAGTATTTT.

The chain links TRBV19 to TRBJ1-2; TRBD1 aligns across 11 bases. V gave up 5 bases and J gave up 4 bases; unmatched junction bases: 9. The CDR3 runs to 16 residues. Germline CDR1 is LNHDA and CDR2 is SQIVND (reference sequence). As DNA, the CDR3 is TGTGCCAGTAGTCTGGATTGGACAGGGGGCGGCTATGGCTACACCTTC. Protein: CASSLDWTGGGYGYTF.

The chain links TRBV9 to TRBJ2-2, with 8 bases matching TRBD2. This CDR3 has 13 residues. Germline V gene data show CDR1 as SGDLS and CDR2 as YYNGEE. V was clipped by 7 bases and J by 5 bases; unmatched bases: 4. The CDR3 sequence is CASGERETGELFF. The CDR3 DNA follows: TGTGCCAGCGGGGAGCGGGAGACCGGGGAGCTGTTTTTT. The variable domain in full, with the rest retrieved from reference TRBV9 and TRBJ2-2, is DSGVTQTPKHLITATGQRVTLRCSPRSGDLSVYWYQQSLDQGLQFLIQYYNGEERAKGNILERFSAQQFPDLHSELNLSSLELGDSALYFCASGERETGELFFGEGSRLTVL.

V gene TRBV19 combines with J gene TRBJ2-7, with D possibly being TRBD1 (5 bases). This CDR3 has 15 residues. Trimming removed 8 bases from V and 2 bases from J, with 19 bases in between. CDR1 is LNHDA and CDR2 is SQIVND in the germline V gene (reference sequence). The DNA for the CDR3 is TGTGCCAGTCAAGCGACAGACGATACCCCCTACGAGCAGTACTTC. Protein product: CASQATDDTPYEQYF. Filled out from reference TRBV19 and TRBJ2-7, the complete variable domain reads DGGITQSPKYLFRKEGQNVTLSCEQNLNHDAMYWYRQDPGQGLRLIYYSQIVNDFQKGDIAEGYSVSREKKESFPLTVTSAQKNPTAFYLCASQATDDTPYEQYFGPGTRLTVT.

V and J are TRBV6-4 and TRBJ2-1; 12 bases agree with TRBD2. The V and J ends lost 5 bases and 9 bases, in that order; junction bases with no gene match: 8. The germline V gene encodes CDR1 MRHNA and CDR2 SNTAGT. The CDR3 covers 15 residues. CDR3 sequence (DNA): TGTGCCAGCAGTCTCCTAGCGGGAGGGCCCGGTGAGCAGTTCTTC. Residues: CASSLLAGGPGEQFF.

The chain links TRBV14 to TRBJ2-7, with 13 bases lining up with TRBD2. This CDR3 is built from 20 residues. From germline, CDR1 is SGHDN and CDR2 FVKESK. J gave up 1 base and V 0 bases, and 12 bases lay outside the gene matches. This CDR3 reads CASSQDAAGTSGKLSYEQYF. CDR3 coding DNA: TGTGCCAGCAGCCAAGATGCCGCCGGGACTAGCGGGAAGTTGTCCTACGAGCAGTACTTC.

The J gene is TRBJ1-1, the V gene TRBV29-1; D remains unclear. The CDR3 sequence is 12 residues long. Germline V gene sequence: CDR1 SQVTM, CDR2 ANQGSEA. V gave up 5 bases and J gave up 7 bases, with 14 bases separating them. The CDR3 loop reads CSVREADGEAFF. In DNA form, the CDR3 reads TGCAGCGTTAGGGAGGCGGACGGTGAAGCTTTCTTT.

This sequence joins TRBV2 and TRBJ2-1; 8 bases agree with TRBD1. Unmatched junction bases numbered 3, after V lost 6 bases and J lost 8 bases. Germline V CDR1 and CDR2: SNHLY, FYNNEI. This CDR3 comprises 12 residues. CDR3 protein: CASRDRVDEQFF. The CDR3 DNA sequence: TGTGCCAGCAGGGACAGGGTAGATGAGCAGTTCTTC. The variable domain in full, with the rest retrieved from reference TRBV2 and TRBJ2-1, is EPEVTQTPSHQVTQMGQEVILRCVPISNHLYFYWYRQILGQKVEFLVSFYNNEISEKSEIFDDQFSVERPDGSNFTLKIRSTKLEDSAMYFCASRDRVDEQFFGPGTRLTVL.

The rearrangement uses TRBV29-1 and TRBJ2-3; 9 bases align to TRBD2. This CDR3 spans 14 amino acids. V was clipped by 6 bases and J by 5 bases; unmatched bases: 9. Germline assignment: CDR1 SQVTM and CDR2 ANQGSEA. The CDR3 nucleotides read TGCAGCGTGGTAGCGGGAGTACGAAAAGATACGCAGTATTTT. This codes for CSVVAGVRKDTQYF.

This clone was detected a few times. This rearrangement joins TRBV4-2 to TRBJ1-1; D uncertain. The V end was cut by 0 bases, the J end by 7 bases, with 15 bases between. The CDR3 totals 15 residues. CDR1 is LGHNA, CDR2 YNFKEQ, per germline. The CDR3 nucleotides are TGTGCCAGCAGCCAAGATGGAGTCAGAGATAATGAAGCTTTCTTT. Its protein is CASSQDGVRDNEAFF.